This T cell receptor (beta chain) is drawn from a study of control samples from healthy donors and cancer patients (dated by TCRdb to the early 2020s). A word on this clone: This receptor's antigen is unknown. Base qualities are not provided; no much larger clone lies one nucleotide away.

Library creation used the immunoSEQ multiplex PCR assay. The source is immuneACCESS, and TCRdb retained only in-frame sequences with V and J called. Part of the clones is not carried over; for the studies checked, unresolved V genes explain less than half of this, and the remainder is unexplained. The sample contains around 230,000 clones, just under 95% of them found a single time. The ten largest account for approximately 1.5% of the sample. CDR1 is given as SGHTS and CDR2 as YDEGEE, both from the germline V gene. The CDR3, from cysteine to phenylalanine, totals 15 residues. Solely the CDR3 DNA is kept, with 45 bases framed from the first base. Trimming takes 1 base from V and 7 bases from J, and the germline ends sit 12 bases apart.

This chain is built from TRBV5-8 and TRBJ1-6, with the identity of the D gene unclear. The specimen was blood. The TCR originated in a middle-aged man in good health. The CDR3 reads CASSLFSLGNSPLHF. The base sequence is TGTGCCAGCAGCTTGTTTTCGTTGGGAAATTCACCCCTCCACTTT.